The rows below give T cell receptor beta chains drawn from one sample of a study of shared clonotypes between healthy human individuals. Here immunoSEQ multiplex PCR was the method, and the copy in TCRdb shows in-frame clones only, minus some. The sample carries hundreds of thousands of clones, about 80% recorded once. The material sequenced was memory CD4+ T cells sorted from blood. Every receptor here comes from a woman in her thirties in good health. CDR3s include the opening cysteine and the closing phenylalanine or tryptophan. The D gene is left open where the match is weak. Expanded clones get a size class; other rows say once, few or many, or leave the size out.

V	D	J	size	CDR3	DNA
TRBV25-1	-	TRBJ2-7	-	CASSSGTGTPSYEQYF	TGTGCCAGCAGTTCAGGTACCGGGACGCCCTCCTACGAGCAGTACTTC
TRBV2	TRBD1	TRBJ1-2	-	CASSEATGGVLSYGYTF	TGTGCCAGCAGTGAAGCGACAGGGGGAGTCCTTAGCTATGGCTACACCTTC
TRBV27	TRBD2	TRBJ2-7	-	CASSYMRTGTRSYEQYF	TGTGCCAGCAGTTATATGCGGACCGGGACTAGGTCCTACGAGCAGTACTTC
TRBV10-3	-	TRBJ1-4	-	CAISEPQGGNEKLFF	TGTGCCATCAGTGAGCCTCAGGGAGGTAATGAAAAACTGTTTTTT
TRBV6-5	-	TRBJ2-7	-	CASSYGRESYEQYF	TGTGCCAGCAGTTACGGGCGGGAATCCTACGAGCAGTACTTC
TRBV28	TRBD1	TRBJ2-1	once	CASSFVGIRGRINEQFF	TGTGCCAGCAGTTTCGTAGGGATCAGGGGGCGAATAAATGAGCAGTTCTTC
TRBV6-5	-	TRBJ1-2	-	CASSYLTGSGYTF	TGTGCCAGCAGTTACTTGACCGGAAGCGGCTACACCTTC
TRBV9	-	TRBJ2-1	-	CASSVLASSYNEQFF	TGTGCCAGCAGCGTATTGGCTAGCTCCTACAATGAGCAGTTCTTC
TRBV13	TRBD1	TRBJ2-3	-	CASSPQGDSTDTQYF	TGTGCCAGCAGCCCTCAGGGGGACAGCACAGATACGCAGTATTTT
TRBV25-1	-	TRBJ2-3	-	CASSSSRFRSDTQYF	TGTGCCAGCAGCAGTAGTAGGTTCAGGTCAGATACGCAGTATTTT
TRBV7-9	-	TRBJ2-5	once	CASSRTVQETQYF	TGTGCCAGCAGCCGGACAGTCCAAGAGACCCAGTACTTC
TRBV6-1	-	TRBJ1-1	once	CASSATGRTEAFF	TGTGCCAGCAGTGCAACAGGGCGGACTGAAGCTTTCTTT
TRBV19	-	TRBJ1-1	-	CASREDNFVGPEAFF	TGTGCCAGTAGGGAAGACAATTTCGTGGGTCCCGAAGCTTTCTTT
TRBV11-2	-	TRBJ1-2	once	CASSSPTGSPNYGYTF	TGTGCCAGCAGCTCCCCAACAGGTTCACCTAACTATGGCTACACCTTC
TRBV5-6	-	TRBJ1-3	-	CASSLAGGTGNTIYF	TGTGCCAGCAGCTTGGCCGGGGGAACTGGAAACACCATATATTTT
TRBV7-8	-	TRBJ2-7	-	CASSHGVLLGSTHYEQYF	TGTGCCAGCAGCCACGGGGTGCTACTCGGTTCCACCCATTACGAGCAGTACTTC
TRBV7-2	-	TRBJ2-5	-	CASSLARGRGETQYF	TGTGCCAGCAGCTTAGCACGGGGACGGGGGGAGACCCAGTACTTC
TRBV7-7	-	TRBJ2-7	-	CASSPGRGAYEQYF	TGTGCCAGCAGCCCTGGACGGGGAGCCTACGAGCAGTACTTC
TRBV5-1	-	TRBJ1-1	-	CASSYGSNTEAFF	TGCGCCAGCAGCTACGGATCCAACACTGAAGCTTTCTTT
TRBV19	-	TRBJ1-2	once	CASSIVRGAYGYTF	TGTGCCAGTAGTATAGTCAGGGGAGCCTATGGCTACACCTTC
TRBV7-2	-	TRBJ1-5	-	CATAEFYSNQPQHF	TGTGCCACAGCAGAGTTTTATAGCAATCAGCCCCAGCATTTT
TRBV5-1	TRBD2	TRBJ2-2	few	CASSPGLAEASGELFF	TGCGCCAGCAGCCCAGGACTAGCGGAGGCCTCCGGGGAGCTGTTTTTT
TRBV30	-	TRBJ1-2	few	CAWSVQEDYGYTF	TGTGCCTGGAGTGTTCAGGAGGACTATGGCTACACCTTC
TRBV30	-	TRBJ1-1	-	CAWSVLTDTEAFF	TGTGCCTGGAGTGTACTCACGGACACTGAAGCTTTCTTT
TRBV30	TRBD2	TRBJ2-1	-	CAWTRGLAGVTNEQFF	TGTGCCTGGACACGCGGACTAGCGGGAGTTACCAATGAGCAGTTCTTC
TRBV18	-	TRBJ2-7	once	CASSPGADEQYF	TGTGCCAGCTCACCAGGGGCGGACGAGCAGTACTTC
TRBV7-2	-	TRBJ2-7	few	CASSLASGSSYEQYF	TGTGCCAGCAGCTTAGCTAGCGGAAGCTCCTACGAGCAGTACTTC
TRBV27	TRBD1	TRBJ2-7	-	CASRTTGGPGLNEQYF	TGTGCCAGCAGAACAACAGGGGGCCCCGGTCTGAACGAGCAGTACTTC
TRBV9	-	TRBJ2-7	once	CASSVAGASAHEQYF	TGTGCCAGCAGCGTAGCGGGAGCGAGTGCCCACGAGCAGTACTTC
TRBV19	TRBD1	TRBJ1-1	-	CASKNFAGGMNTEAFF	TGTGCCAGTAAAAATTTTGCAGGGGGGATGAACACTGAAGCTTTCTTT
TRBV29-1	-	TRBJ1-3	-	CSVEGTYSGNTIYF	TGCAGCGTTGAAGGGACCTACTCTGGAAACACCATATATTTT
TRBV19	-	TRBJ1-1	-	CASRSGQNTEAFF	TGTGCCAGTAGAAGTGGACAGAACACTGAAGCTTTCTTT